The present TCR beta chain was sequenced within a study of cytomegalovirus exposure and HLA in healthy donors. Study as a whole: Out of about 179 million T cells, an earlier analysis found about 120 million unique TCR beta sequences in total. Study conclusions and caveats: A later analysis reported that several of the most significant clusters appeared to be linked to common viral pathogens, among them Epstein-Barr virus. Reportedly, HLA-A and HLA-B alleles of most subjects were accurately predicted from TCR beta.

Healthy individuals who donated bone marrow served as the donors. The PCR had 60 Vbeta and 13 Jbeta primers. The repertoire was sequenced with immunoSEQ multiplex PCR; TCRdb's copy has only in-frame clones and lacks some. The sample shows over 150,000 clones, around 80% of them seen only once. V shed 2 bases and J shed 0 bases, with 13 bases lying between them. The CDR3 runs to 17 residues. The germline V gene encodes CDR1 MDHEN and CDR2 SYDVKM. In regard to this clone: Its antigen is unknown.

The J gene is TRBJ2-2, the V gene TRBV28; D perhaps matches TRBD2 (5 bases). This clonotype was sampled from a woman between 45 and 60 years old in good health and CMV-seropositive. Material: PBMCs. The CDR3 nucleotides are TGTGCCAGCAGTTTAATTCTTCCCGGGGCGAACACCGGGGAGCTGTTTTTT. Encoded protein: CASSLILPGANTGELFF.